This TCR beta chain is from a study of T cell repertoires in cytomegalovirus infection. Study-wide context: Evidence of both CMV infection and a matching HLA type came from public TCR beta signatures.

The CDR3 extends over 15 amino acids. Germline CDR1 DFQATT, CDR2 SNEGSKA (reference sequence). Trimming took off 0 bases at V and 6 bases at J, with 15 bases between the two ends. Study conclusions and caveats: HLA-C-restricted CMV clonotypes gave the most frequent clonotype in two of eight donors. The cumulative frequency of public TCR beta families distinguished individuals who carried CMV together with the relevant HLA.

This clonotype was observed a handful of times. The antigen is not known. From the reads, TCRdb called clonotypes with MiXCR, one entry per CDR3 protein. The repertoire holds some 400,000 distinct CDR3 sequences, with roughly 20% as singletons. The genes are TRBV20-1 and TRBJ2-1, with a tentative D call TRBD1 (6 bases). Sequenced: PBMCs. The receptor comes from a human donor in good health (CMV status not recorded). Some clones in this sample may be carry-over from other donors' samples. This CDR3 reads CSARDLRGFVNEQFF. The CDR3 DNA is TGCAGTGCTAGAGATCTAAGGGGGTTTGTCAATGAGCAGTTCTTC.